A selection of T cell receptor beta chains follows, all from one sample in a study of response to subunit inactivated influenza vaccine. TCRdb reanalysed the RT-PCR reads using MiXCR and keeps one entry per CDR3 protein. The sample lists 800,000 or so distinct CDR3 sequences; about 20% were seen once. The sequences come from PBMCs from blood, collected more than 4 days after vaccination. The source is a man aged 50 to 59 who received an inactivated influenza vaccine. Each CDR3 is given with its conserved first and last residue. Fields, in order: J gene, D gene, clone size, V gene, CDR3 protein, CDR3 DNA. D genes are given only for firm matches. Rows may omit the clone size; those that give it use once, few, many or a size class.

J: TRBJ2-3; D: TRBD2; size: NA; V: TRBV11-2; CDR3: CASSLKVTGTSGVLTQYF; DNA: TGTGCCAGCAGCTTAAAGGTCACCGGGACTAGCGGGGTCTTGACGCAGTATTTT
J: TRBJ2-1; D: NA; size: NA; V: TRBV7-9; CDR3: CASSLFAGEQFF; DNA: TGTGCCAGCAGCTTATTTGCGGGTGAGCAGTTCTTC
J: TRBJ2-7; D: NA; size: few; V: TRBV7-6; CDR3: CASSSFEGSNEQYF; DNA: TGTGCCAGCAGCTCCTTTGAGGGGTCTAACGAGCAGTACTTC
J: TRBJ1-5; D: NA; size: NA; V: TRBV18; CDR3: CASSPGEGNQPQHF; DNA: TGTGCCAGCTCCCCCGGAGAGGGCAATCAGCCCCAGCATTTT
J: TRBJ2-5; D: TRBD1; size: few; V: TRBV12-3/TRBV12-4; CDR3: CASSFRDRPQETQYF; DNA: TGTGCCAGCAGTTTCCGGGACAGGCCTCAAGAGACCCAGTACTTC
J: TRBJ1-4; D: NA; size: NA; V: TRBV28; CDR3: CASSPFFEKLFF; DNA: TGTGCCAGCAGTCCGTTTTTTGAAAAACTGTTTTTT
J: TRBJ1-1; D: NA; size: NA; V: TRBV20-1; CDR3: CSAESTNTEAFF; DNA: TGCAGTGCCGAGAGCACGAACACTGAAGCTTTCTTT
J: TRBJ1-1; D: TRBD1; size: many; V: TRBV12-3/TRBV12-4; CDR3: CASSQGGGGNTEAFF; DNA: TGTGCCAGCAGCCAGGGGGGAGGGGGCAACACTGAAGCTTTCTTT
J: TRBJ1-2; D: NA; size: once; V: TRBV25-1; CDR3: CASSEFRTTPSGYTF; DNA: TGTGCCAGCAGTGAGTTTAGGACTACCCCTAGCGGCTACACCTTC
J: TRBJ2-3; D: NA; size: many; V: TRBV5-6; CDR3: CASSPDGRTDTQYF; DNA: TGTGCCAGCAGCCCGGACGGACGCACAGATACGCAGTATTTT
J: TRBJ2-2; D: TRBD1; size: few; V: TRBV20-1; CDR3: CSAVGRGLGELFF; DNA: TGCAGTGCCGTGGGCAGGGGGCTTGGGGAGCTGTTTTTT
J: TRBJ2-7; D: TRBD2; size: few; V: TRBV7-2; CDR3: CASSFTSGKYEQYF; DNA: TGTGCCAGCAGCTTCACTAGCGGGAAGTACGAGCAGTACTTC
J: TRBJ2-3; D: TRBD2; size: few; V: TRBV5-1; CDR3: CASSLAELAGVTDTQYF; DNA: TGCGCCAGCAGCTTGGCCGAGCTAGCGGGGGTCACAGATACGCAGTATTTT
J: TRBJ2-7; D: NA; size: many; V: TRBV12-3/TRBV12-4; CDR3: CASSPGGGWSEQYF; DNA: TGTGCCAGCAGTCCTGGTGGAGGGTGGAGCGAGCAGTACTTC
J: TRBJ2-2; D: TRBD1; size: few; V: TRBV12-3/TRBV12-4; CDR3: CASSLVPGGITGELFF; DNA: TGTGCCAGCAGTTTAGTACCAGGGGGCATCACCGGGGAGCTGTTTTTT
J: TRBJ2-7; D: TRBD2; size: few; V: TRBV7-2; CDR3: CASSRGLAEKGEQYF; DNA: TGTGCCAGCAGCCGCGGACTAGCGGAAAAGGGTGAGCAGTACTTC
J: TRBJ2-7; D: NA; size: few; V: TRBV4-3; CDR3: CASSQARDSSYEQYF; DNA: TGCGCCAGCAGCCAAGCCCGGGACTCTTCCTACGAGCAGTACTTC
J: TRBJ1-2; D: NA; size: few; V: TRBV21-1; CDR3: CASSKELKDNYYGYTF; DNA: TGTGCCAGCAGCAAAGAGTTGAAGGACAACTACTATGGCTACACCTTC
J: TRBJ2-5; D: TRBD2; size: many; V: TRBV2; CDR3: CASSDPSGGWGETQYF; DNA: TGTGCCAGCAGTGATCCTAGCGGGGGTTGGGGAGAGACCCAGTACTTC
J: TRBJ1-4; D: NA; size: NA; V: TRBV3-1; CDR3: CASSHRTTNEKLFF; DNA: TGTGCCAGCAGCCATCGGACAACTAATGAAAAACTGTTTTTT
J: TRBJ2-7; D: NA; size: NA; V: TRBV4-2; CDR3: CASSQENGGPYEQYF; DNA: TGTGCCAGCAGCCAAGAGAATGGCGGTCCCTACGAGCAGTACTTC
J: TRBJ2-7; D: NA; size: few; V: TRBV12-3/TRBV12-4; CDR3: CASSSLMGAANRYEQYF; DNA: TGTGCCAGCAGTTCCTTGATGGGGGCGGCGAATCGGTACGAGCAGTACTTC
J: TRBJ1-5; D: NA; size: NA; V: TRBV15; CDR3: CATSRGGNSNQPQHF; DNA: TGTGCCACCAGCAGAGGGGGAAATAGCAATCAGCCCCAGCATTTT
J: TRBJ2-7; D: NA; size: few; V: TRBV20-1; CDR3: CSARDDGSYEQYF; DNA: TGCAGTGCTAGAGATGACGGCTCCTACGAGCAGTACTTC
J: TRBJ2-1; D: TRBD1; size: NA; V: TRBV11-1; CDR3: CASSLGKLGTGGNNEQFF; DNA: TGTGCCAGCAGCTTAGGGAAATTGGGGACAGGGGGCAATAATGAGCAGTTCTTC
J: TRBJ1-1; D: NA; size: NA; V: TRBV6-5; CDR3: CASRGRRKAFF; DNA: TGTGCCAGCAGGGGACGAAGGAAAGCTTTCTTT
J: TRBJ2-3; D: TRBD1; size: NA; V: TRBV5-1; CDR3: CASSPVGQGTDTQYF; DNA: TGCGCCAGCAGCCCGGTGGGACAGGGCACAGATACGCAGTATTTT
J: TRBJ1-2; D: NA; size: many; V: TRBV30; CDR3: CAWRGGGYGYTF; DNA: TGTGCCTGGAGAGGGGGAGGCTATGGCTACACCTTC
J: TRBJ1-2; D: TRBD1; size: NA; V: TRBV6-5; CDR3: CASSWGTDPNYGYTF; DNA: TGTGCCAGCAGTTGGGGGACAGACCCTAACTATGGCTACACCTTC
J: TRBJ2-1; D: TRBD2; size: few; V: TRBV4-2; CDR3: CASSPSGTGGDYNEQFF; DNA: TGTGCCAGCAGCCCCTCGGGGACGGGGGGGGACTACAATGAGCAGTTCTTC
J: TRBJ2-7; D: NA; size: many; V: TRBV20-1; CDR3: CSAPGTGLFEQYF; DNA: TGCAGTGCGCCCGGGACCGGACTTTTCGAGCAGTACTTC
J: TRBJ2-6; D: TRBD2; size: NA; V: TRBV11-1; CDR3: CASSSSVRLAGVISGANVLTF; DNA: TGTGCCAGCAGCTCATCCGTCAGACTAGCGGGAGTCATCTCTGGGGCCAACGTCCTGACTTTC
J: TRBJ2-5; D: NA; size: NA; V: TRBV2; CDR3: CAGEGDGEETQYF; DNA: TGTGCCGGAGAGGGGGACGGGGAGGAGACCCAGTACTTC
J: TRBJ2-1; D: TRBD2; size: NA; V: TRBV15; CDR3: CATSRLSGGAVNEQFF; DNA: TGTGCCACCAGCAGGCTAAGCGGGGGGGCTGTTAATGAGCAGTTCTTC
J: TRBJ2-3; D: NA; size: few; V: TRBV5-6; CDR3: CASSDLGGNTDTQYF; DNA: TGTGCCAGCAGTGACTTGGGGGGAAACACAGATACGCAGTATTTT
J: TRBJ1-1; D: NA; size: few; V: TRBV9; CDR3: CASSVEGTPTEAFF; DNA: TGTGCCAGCAGCGTAGAGGGGACCCCCACTGAAGCTTTCTTT
J: TRBJ2-3; D: NA; size: few; V: TRBV7-2; CDR3: CASSFQGGDTQYF; DNA: TGTGCCAGCAGCTTCCAGGGGGGGGATACGCAGTATTTT
J: TRBJ2-1; D: TRBD2; size: NA; V: TRBV14; CDR3: CASSQWLAGPNEQFF; DNA: TGTGCCAGCAGCCAGTGGCTAGCGGGACCCAATGAGCAGTTCTTC
J: TRBJ2-5; D: TRBD2; size: few; V: TRBV15; CDR3: CATSSGLAGSKETQYF; DNA: TGTGCCACCAGCAGCGGACTAGCGGGATCCAAAGAGACCCAGTACTTC
J: TRBJ2-5; D: NA; size: NA; V: TRBV7-2; CDR3: CASSSYVGQDTQYF; DNA: TGTGCCAGCAGCTCTTACGTGGGGCAAGATACCCAGTACTTC
J: TRBJ1-2; D: NA; size: NA; V: TRBV6-5; CDR3: CASSYSMQGVGGYTF; DNA: TGTGCCAGCAGTTACTCGATGCAGGGAGTCGGCGGCTACACCTTC